The 6 T cell receptor beta chains given below trace back to one sample, sequenced in a study of blood T cell repertoires in COVID-19. Only in-frame clones appear in the TCRdb table, and some are missing; sequencing was by immunoSEQ multiplex PCR. Here the sample spans 140,000 to 150,000 clones, around four fifths being singletons. Sequencing input: peripheral blood. The receptors originated from a woman aged 35 to 49 with active or convalescent COVID-19.

The rearrangement uses TRBV11-2 and TRBJ2-1, with D perhaps matching TRBD2 (7 bases). The germline V gene encodes CDR1 SGHAT and CDR2 FQNNGV. Trimming took off 4 bases at V and 4 bases at J, with 14 bases between the two ends. The CDR3 loop spans 15 amino acids. Written as DNA, the CDR3 is TGTGCCAGCAGCTACGGTCGGGGGGCATACAATGAGCAGTTCTTC. It translates to CASSYGRGAYNEQFF.

V and J are TRBV27 and TRBJ2-7, with D maybe TRBD2 (5 bases). This CDR3 contains 17 residues. Germline V CDR1 and CDR2: MNHEY, SMNVEV (reference sequence). V dropped 5 bases and J dropped 1 base, with 21 bases sitting between them. CDR3 protein: CASSSSLSAGLSYEQYF. CDR3 in DNA: TGTGCCAGCAGTAGCTCCCTTAGCGCGGGCCTTTCCTACGAGCAGTACTTC.

The genes are TRBV3-1 (or the pseudogene TRBV3-2) and TRBJ2-1, with D unresolved. The V and J ends lost 0 bases and 8 bases respectively, with 14 bases between them. This CDR3 is 15 amino acids long. CDR1 and CDR2 from the germline V gene are LGHDT and YNNKEL (reference sequence). The CDR3 DNA reads as TGTGCCAGCAGCCAAGACCGGCAACACAGTGATGAGCAGTTCTTC. Encoded protein: CASSQDRQHSDEQFF.

In nucleotides, the CDR3 is TGTGCCAGCAGCTCCGACAGGGGGCTGGGCAATGAGCAGTTCTTC. This translates into CASSSDRGLGNEQFF. This chain connects TRBV7-9 to TRBJ2-1; 10 bases are shared with TRBD1. With V trimmed by 4 bases and J by 6 bases, 6 bases remained unmatched. The CDR3 length is 15 residues. Germline-derived CDR1 and CDR2 are SEHNR and FQNEAQ (reference sequence).

The CDR3 spells CASRWTSSNQPQHF. The CDR3 DNA reads TGTGCCAGTAGGTGGACATCTAGCAATCAGCCCCAGCATTTT. This chain connects TRBV19 to TRBJ1-5; perhaps TRBD1 as D (5 bases). This CDR3 spans 14 amino acids. Germline assignment: CDR1 LNHDA and CDR2 SQIVND (reference sequence). V was clipped by 6 bases and J by 0 bases, with 9 bases between them.

V is TRBV28 and J is TRBJ1-3; D not resolved. This CDR3 contains 15 residues. V shed 6 bases and J shed 2 bases, with 14 bases lying between them. The germline V gene has CDR1 MDHEN and CDR2 SYDVKM. This chain's CDR3 is CASSLPPGAGNTIYF. In DNA, the CDR3 is TGTGCCAGCAGCCTACCTCCCGGAGCTGGAAACACCATATATTTT.